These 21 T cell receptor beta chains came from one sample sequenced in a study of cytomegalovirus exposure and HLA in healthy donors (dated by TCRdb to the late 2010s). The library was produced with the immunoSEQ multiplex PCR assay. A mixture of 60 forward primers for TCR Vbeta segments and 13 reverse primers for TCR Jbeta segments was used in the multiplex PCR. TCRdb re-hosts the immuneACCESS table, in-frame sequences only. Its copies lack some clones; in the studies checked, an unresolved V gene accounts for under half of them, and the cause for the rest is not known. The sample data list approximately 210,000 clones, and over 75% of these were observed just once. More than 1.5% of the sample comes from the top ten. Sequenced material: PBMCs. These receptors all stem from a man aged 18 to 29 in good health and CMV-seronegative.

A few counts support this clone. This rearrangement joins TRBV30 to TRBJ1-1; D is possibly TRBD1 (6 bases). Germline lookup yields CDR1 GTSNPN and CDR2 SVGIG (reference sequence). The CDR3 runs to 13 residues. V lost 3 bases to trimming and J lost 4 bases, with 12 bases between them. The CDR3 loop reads CAWRYGGATEAFF. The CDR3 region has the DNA TGTGCCTGGAGGTACGGGGGGGCCACTGAAGCTTTCTTT.

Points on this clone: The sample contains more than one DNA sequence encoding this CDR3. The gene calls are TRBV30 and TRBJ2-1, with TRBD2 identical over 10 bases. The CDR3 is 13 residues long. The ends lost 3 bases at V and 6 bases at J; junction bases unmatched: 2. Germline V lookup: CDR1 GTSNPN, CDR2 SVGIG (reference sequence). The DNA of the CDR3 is TGTGCCTGGAGCGGGACTAGCGTCAATGAGCAGTTCTTC. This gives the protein CAWSGTSVNEQFF.

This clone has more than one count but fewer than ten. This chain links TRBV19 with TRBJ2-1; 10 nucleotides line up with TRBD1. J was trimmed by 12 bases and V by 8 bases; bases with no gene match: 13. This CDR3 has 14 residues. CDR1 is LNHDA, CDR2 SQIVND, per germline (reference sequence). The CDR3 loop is CASGRDRGGRRQFF. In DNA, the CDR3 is TGTGCCAGTGGCCGGGACAGGGGCGGTCGTAGGCAGTTCTTC.

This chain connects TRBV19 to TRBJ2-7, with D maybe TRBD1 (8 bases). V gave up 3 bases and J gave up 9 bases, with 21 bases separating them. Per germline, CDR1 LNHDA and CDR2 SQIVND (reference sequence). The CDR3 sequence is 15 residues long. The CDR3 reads CASSISRTGTIGQYF. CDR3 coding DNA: TGTGCCAGTAGTATCAGTAGGACAGGGACTATCGGGCAGTACTTC. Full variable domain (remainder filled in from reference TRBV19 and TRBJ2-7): DGGITQSPKYLFRKEGQNVTLSCEQNLNHDAMYWYRQDPGQGLRLIYYSQIVNDFQKGDIAEGYSVSREKKESFPLTVTSAQKNPTAFYLCASSISRTGTIGQYFGPGTRLTVT.

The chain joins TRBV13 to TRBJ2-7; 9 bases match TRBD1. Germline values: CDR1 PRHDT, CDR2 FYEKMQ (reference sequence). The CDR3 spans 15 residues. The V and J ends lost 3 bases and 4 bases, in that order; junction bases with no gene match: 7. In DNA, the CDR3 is TGTGCCAGCAGCTTTCGGACAGGGGAATGGTACGAGCAGTACTTC. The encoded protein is CASSFRTGEWYEQYF.

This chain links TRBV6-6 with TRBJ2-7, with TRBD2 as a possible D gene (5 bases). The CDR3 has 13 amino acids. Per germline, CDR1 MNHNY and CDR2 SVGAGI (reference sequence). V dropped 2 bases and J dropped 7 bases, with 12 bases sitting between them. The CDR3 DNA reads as TGTGCCAGCAGTTACCACGGGCCGGGGGAGCAGTACTTC. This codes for CASSYHGPGEQYF.

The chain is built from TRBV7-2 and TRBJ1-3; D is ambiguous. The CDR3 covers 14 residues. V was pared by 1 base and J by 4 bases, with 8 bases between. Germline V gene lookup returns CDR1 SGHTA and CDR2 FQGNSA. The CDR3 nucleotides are TGTGCCAGCAGCTTAGGGACTGAAGGAAACACCATATATTTT. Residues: CASSLGTEGNTIYF. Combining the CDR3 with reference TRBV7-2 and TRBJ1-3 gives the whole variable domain GAGVSQSPSNKVTEKGKDVELRCDPISGHTALYWYRQSLGQGLEFLIYFQGNSAPDKSGLPSDRFSAERTGGSVSTLTIQRTQQEDSAVYLCASSLGTEGNTIYFGEGSWLTVV.

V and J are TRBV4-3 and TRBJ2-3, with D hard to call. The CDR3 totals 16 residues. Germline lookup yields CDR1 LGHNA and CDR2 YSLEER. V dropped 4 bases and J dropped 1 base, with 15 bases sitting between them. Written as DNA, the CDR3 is TGCGCCAGCAGCCCCAGTTTTAGCAGTCGCACAGATACGCAGTATTTT. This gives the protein CASSPSFSSRTDTQYF.

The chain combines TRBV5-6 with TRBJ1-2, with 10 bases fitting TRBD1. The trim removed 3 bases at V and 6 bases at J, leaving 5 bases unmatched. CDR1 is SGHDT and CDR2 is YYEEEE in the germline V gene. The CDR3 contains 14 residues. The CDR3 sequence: CASSSGQGYHGYTF. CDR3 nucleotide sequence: TGTGCCAGCAGCTCGGGACAGGGGTACCATGGCTACACCTTC.

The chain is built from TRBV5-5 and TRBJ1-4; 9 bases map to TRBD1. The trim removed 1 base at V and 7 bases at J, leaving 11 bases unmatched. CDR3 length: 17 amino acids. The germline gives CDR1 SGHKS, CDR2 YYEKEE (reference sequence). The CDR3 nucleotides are TGTGCCAGCAGCTTGAACTCACAGGGGGCGTTGGGTGAAAAACTGTTTTTT. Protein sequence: CASSLNSQGALGEKLFF.

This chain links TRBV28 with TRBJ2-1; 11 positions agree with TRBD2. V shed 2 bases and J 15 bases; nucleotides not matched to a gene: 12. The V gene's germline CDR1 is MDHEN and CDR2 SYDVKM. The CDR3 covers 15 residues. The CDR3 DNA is TGTGCCAGCAGTTTAGGGACACCGGGACTAGCGGAGGGGTTCTTC. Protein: CASSLGTPGLAEGFF.

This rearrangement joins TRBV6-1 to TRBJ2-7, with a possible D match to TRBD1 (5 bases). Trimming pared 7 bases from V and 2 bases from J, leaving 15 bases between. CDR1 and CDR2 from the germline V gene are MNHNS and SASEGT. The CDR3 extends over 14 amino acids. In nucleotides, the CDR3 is TGTGCCAGCACCTGGAGCCTACAGGCCTACGAGCAGTACTTC. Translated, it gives CASTWSLQAYEQYF.

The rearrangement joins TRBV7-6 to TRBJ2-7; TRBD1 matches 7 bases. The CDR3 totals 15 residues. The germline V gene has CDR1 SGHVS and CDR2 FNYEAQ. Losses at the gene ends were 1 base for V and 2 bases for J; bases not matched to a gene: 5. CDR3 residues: CASSLETGTTYEQYF. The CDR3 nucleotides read TGTGCCAGCAGCTTAGAGACAGGGACCACCTACGAGCAGTACTTC.

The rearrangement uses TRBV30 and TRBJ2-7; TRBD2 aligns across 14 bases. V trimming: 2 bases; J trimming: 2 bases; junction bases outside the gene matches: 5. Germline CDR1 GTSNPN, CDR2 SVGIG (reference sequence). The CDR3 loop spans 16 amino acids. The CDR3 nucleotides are TGTGCCTGGAGTTCCCGGACTAGCGGGAGGACCTACGAGCAGTACTTC. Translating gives CAWSSRTSGRTYEQYF.

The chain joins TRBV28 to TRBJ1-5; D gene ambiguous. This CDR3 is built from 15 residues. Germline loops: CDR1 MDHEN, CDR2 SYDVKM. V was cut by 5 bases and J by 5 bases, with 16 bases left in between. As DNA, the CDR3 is TGTGCCAGCAGTACCAGGACTTTCTCCTATCAGCCCCAGCATTTT. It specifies CASSTRTFSYQPQHF.

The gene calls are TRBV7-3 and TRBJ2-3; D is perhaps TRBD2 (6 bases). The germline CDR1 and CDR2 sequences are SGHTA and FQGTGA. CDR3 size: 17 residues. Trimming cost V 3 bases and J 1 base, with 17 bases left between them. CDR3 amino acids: CASSFLRGVRGTDTQYF. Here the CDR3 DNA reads TGTGCCAGCAGCTTTTTGCGGGGTGTCAGGGGCACAGATACGCAGTATTTT. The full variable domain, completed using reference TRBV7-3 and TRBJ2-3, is GAGVSQTPSNKVTEKGKYVELRCDPISGHTALYWYRQSLGQGPEFLIYFQGTGAADDSGLPNDRFFAVRPEGSVSTLKIQRTERGDSAVYLCASSFLRGVRGTDTQYFGPGTRLTVL.

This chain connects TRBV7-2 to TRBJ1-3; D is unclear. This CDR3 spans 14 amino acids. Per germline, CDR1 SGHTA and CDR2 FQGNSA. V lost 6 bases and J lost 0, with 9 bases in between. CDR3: CASSPGVSGNTIYF. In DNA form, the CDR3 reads TGTGCCAGCAGTCCCGGTGTCTCTGGAAACACCATATATTTT.

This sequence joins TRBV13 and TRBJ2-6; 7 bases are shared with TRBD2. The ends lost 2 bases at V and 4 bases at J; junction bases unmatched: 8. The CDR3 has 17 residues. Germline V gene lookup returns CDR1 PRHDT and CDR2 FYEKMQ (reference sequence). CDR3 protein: CASSLYPGGPGANVLTF. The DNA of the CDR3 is TGTGCCAGCAGCTTATATCCGGGGGGACCCGGGGCCAACGTCCTGACTTTC.

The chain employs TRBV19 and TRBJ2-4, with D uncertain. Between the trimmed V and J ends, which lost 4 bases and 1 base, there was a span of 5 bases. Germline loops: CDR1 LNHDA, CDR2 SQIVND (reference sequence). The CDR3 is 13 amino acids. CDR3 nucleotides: TGTGCCAGTAGTAGGCAGGCCAAAAACATTCAGTACTTC. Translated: CASSRQAKNIQYF.

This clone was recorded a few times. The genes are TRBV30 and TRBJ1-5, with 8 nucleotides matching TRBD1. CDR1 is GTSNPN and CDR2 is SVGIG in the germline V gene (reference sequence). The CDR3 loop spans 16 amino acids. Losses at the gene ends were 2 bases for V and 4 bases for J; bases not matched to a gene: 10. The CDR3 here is CAWSPPDRGGNQPQHF. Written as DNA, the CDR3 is TGTGCCTGGAGTCCGCCCGACAGGGGAGGGAATCAGCCCCAGCATTTT.

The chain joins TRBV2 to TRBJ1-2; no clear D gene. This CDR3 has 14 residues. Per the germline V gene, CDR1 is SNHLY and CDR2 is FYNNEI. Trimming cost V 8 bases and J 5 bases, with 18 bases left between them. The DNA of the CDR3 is TGTGCCAGCTTGACGGGCCTTACGGGGTATGGCTACACCTTC. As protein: CASLTGLTGYGYTF.